These 23 T cell receptor beta chains originate from one sample sequenced in a study of cytomegalovirus exposure and HLA in healthy donors. This PCR relied on a set of 60 Vbeta primers and 13 Jbeta primers. TCRdb keeps only in-frame clones here, not all; method: immunoSEQ multiplex PCR. The table lists 150,000 or so clones, approximately 80% of them singletons. The specimen sequenced was PBMCs. The source of these receptors is a woman aged 18-35 years in good health and CMV-seronegative.

The V and J genes are TRBV5-6 and TRBJ2-7; 7 bases line up with TRBD2. The V segment lost 0 bases and the J segment 4 bases; nucleotides outside the gene matches: 4. This CDR3 is built from 14 residues. The germline V gene has CDR1 SGHDT and CDR2 YYEEEE. This CDR3 is CASSLGEGGYEQYF. In DNA form, the CDR3 reads TGTGCCAGCAGCTTGGGGGAGGGAGGATACGAGCAGTACTTC. Complete variable domain (other parts from reference TRBV5-6 and TRBJ2-7): DAGVTQSPTHLIKTRGQQVTLRCSPKSGHDTVSWYQQALGQGPQFIFQYYEEEERQRGNFPDRFSGHQFPNYSSELNVNALLLGDSALYLCASSLGEGGYEQYFGPGTRLTVT.

The chain uses TRBV30 and TRBJ2-1, with 7 positions matching TRBD1. Germline lookup yields CDR1 GTSNPN and CDR2 SVGIG (reference sequence). V shed 2 bases, J shed 3 bases, and the junction held 7 bases outside the gene matches. The CDR3 extends over 15 amino acids. The CDR3 spells CAWSQQGYDYNEQFF. The CDR3 DNA sequence: TGTGCCTGGAGTCAACAGGGGTATGACTACAATGAGCAGTTCTTC.

The genes are TRBV28 and TRBJ2-6; 7 nucleotides match TRBD2. The CDR3 runs 15 residues. V shed 3 bases and J 3 bases; nucleotides not matched to a gene: 2. Germline V gives CDR1 MDHEN, CDR2 SYDVKM. CDR3 nucleotides: TGTGCCAGCAGTTTCGGGGGGATTGGGGCCAACGTCCTGACTTTC. The encoded protein is CASSFGGIGANVLTF.

The V and J genes are TRBV5-1 and TRBJ1-5; tentatively, D is TRBD1 (5 bases). The CDR3 totals 14 residues. Trimming took 4 bases from V and 4 from J, leaving 12 bases between them. Germline V gene lookup returns CDR1 SGHRS and CDR2 YFSETQ. In DNA, the CDR3 is TGCGCCAGCAGCCCGGGGAGGGGTAATCAGCCCCAGCATTTT. It translates to CASSPGRGNQPQHF.

This clone was recorded a few times. The chain recombines TRBV27 with TRBJ2-1; 11 positions match TRBD2. There are 16 residues in the CDR3. V gave up 4 bases and J gave up 2 bases; unmatched junction bases: 4. Germline assignment: CDR1 MNHEY and CDR2 SMNVEV (reference sequence). DNA of the CDR3: TGTGCCAGCAGTTCGTCGACTAGCGGGGCCTACAATGAGCAGTTCTTC. It specifies CASSSSTSGAYNEQFF.

This clone was counted only a few times. J is TRBJ1-6 and V is TRBV6-5, with unresolved D. The CDR3 is 15 amino acids. The germline CDR1 and CDR2 sequences are MNHEY and SVGAGI. V lost 5 bases, J lost 0 bases, and 8 bases lay in between. The CDR3 coding sequence is TGTGCCAGCAGTCTACAGAGCTCCTATAATTCACCCCTCCACTTT. It translates to CASSLQSSYNSPLHF.

J is TRBJ1-2 and V is TRBV11-2, with TRBD1 matching over 12 bases. This CDR3 is built from 16 residues. J was trimmed by 6 bases and V by 4 bases; bases with no gene match: 9. Germline CDR1 and CDR2: SGHAT and FQNNGV. This CDR3 reads CASSSLRDRGRDGYTF. CDR3 DNA sequence: TGTGCCAGCAGCTCACTCCGGGACAGGGGGCGCGATGGCTACACCTTC. The full variable domain, its missing parts supplied by reference TRBV11-2 and TRBJ1-2, is EAGVAQSPRYKIIEKRQSVAFWCNPISGHATLYWYQQILGQGPKLLIQFQNNGVVDDSQLPKDRFSAERLKGVDSTLKIQPAKLEDSAVYLCASSSLRDRGRDGYTFGSGTRLTVV.

This rearrangement joins TRBV9 to TRBJ2-3, with D perhaps matching TRBD1 (5 bases). Trimming removed 4 bases from V and 1 base from J, with 10 bases in between. CDR3 length equals 14 residues. Per germline, CDR1 SGDLS and CDR2 YYNGEE. The CDR3 reads CASSNQGGTDTQYF. The CDR3 coding sequence is TGTGCCAGCAGCAACCAGGGTGGCACAGATACGCAGTATTTT.

The V and J genes are TRBV27 and TRBJ2-3; TRBD2 matches 15 bases. This CDR3 comprises 16 residues. V was clipped by 6 bases and J by 6 bases; unmatched bases: 7. Germline V gene sequence: CDR1 MNHEY, CDR2 SMNVEV (reference sequence). CDR3 nucleotide sequence: TGTGCCAGCAGGATCTCCGGGACTAGCGGGAGGGATACGCAGTATTTT. Its translation is CASRISGTSGRDTQYF.

V and J are TRBV13 and TRBJ1-5, with D possibly matching TRBD1 (5 bases). The CDR3 loop spans 13 amino acids. The germline V gene has CDR1 PRHDT and CDR2 FYEKMQ (reference sequence). V was cut by 3 bases and J by 7 bases, with 10 bases left in between. The CDR3 nucleotides are TGTGCCAGCAGCTTCGACCAGGGACAGCCCCAGCATTTT. It specifies CASSFDQGQPQHF. Together with reference TRBV13 and TRBJ1-5, the CDR3 gives the full variable domain: AAGVIQSPRHLIKEKRETATLKCYPIPRHDTVYWYQQGPGQDPQFLISFYEKMQSDKGSIPDRFSAQQFSDYHSELNMSSLELGDSALYFCASSFDQGQPQHFGDGTRLSIL.

This chain uses TRBV11-2 with TRBJ2-7; 9 positions match TRBD1. The ends lost 2 bases at V and 1 base at J; junction bases unmatched: 9. The V gene's germline CDR1 is SGHAT and CDR2 FQNNGV. The CDR3 has 17 residues. CDR3 bases: TGTGCCAGCAGCTTAAAGGCGACCGGGACAGGGTCCTACGAGCAGTACTTC. It is translated as CASSLKATGTGSYEQYF. Full variable domain (remainder filled in from reference TRBV11-2 and TRBJ2-7): EAGVAQSPRYKIIEKRQSVAFWCNPISGHATLYWYQQILGQGPKLLIQFQNNGVVDDSQLPKDRFSAERLKGVDSTLKIQPAKLEDSAVYLCASSLKATGTGSYEQYFGPGTRLTVT.

V is TRBV15 and J is TRBJ2-2; D is unclear. Germline V CDR1 and CDR2: LNHNV, YYDKDF (reference sequence). V dropped 3 bases and J dropped 4 bases, with 6 bases sitting between them. There are 13 residues in the CDR3. The CDR3 DNA is TGTGCCACCAGCAGGGAGATCACCGGGGAGCTGTTTTTT. It yields the protein CATSREITGELFF.

This clone was observed a few times. A read error may produce the germline difference seen at one junction end. J is TRBJ2-2 and V is TRBV7-9; TRBD2 aligns across 8 bases. This CDR3 is built from 15 residues. CDR1 is SEHNR and CDR2 is FQNEAQ in the germline V gene (reference sequence). For the CDR3, the DNA is TGTTCCAGCAGCTTGGGACTAGTTTTTCCCGGGGAGCTGTTTTTT. This sequence encodes CSSSLGLVFPGELFF.

The gene calls are TRBV11-3 and TRBJ2-1, with 12 positions matching TRBD2. V dropped 6 bases and J dropped 5; count of bases not matched to a gene: 14. The germline V gene encodes CDR1 SGHNT and CDR2 YENEEA. The CDR3 sequence is 18 residues long. The CDR3 DNA reads as TGTGCCAGCAGACGTCTAGCGGGAGGGCCGGGCGTCCACAATGAGCAGTTCTTC. Protein product: CASRRLAGGPGVHNEQFF. Combining the CDR3 with reference TRBV11-3 and TRBJ2-1 gives the whole variable domain EAGVVQSPRYKIIEKKQPVAFWCNPISGHNTLYWYLQNLGQGPELLIRYENEEAVDDSQLPKDRFSAERLKGVDSTLKIQPAELGDSAVYLCASRRLAGGPGVHNEQFFGPGTRLTVL.

The chain carries TRBV4-3 and TRBJ2-5; 7 bases align to TRBD2. In germline, CDR1 is LGHNA, CDR2 YSLEER. The CDR3 is 15 residues long. The ends lost 0 bases at V and 4 bases at J; junction bases unmatched: 5. CDR3 loop: CASSQDRGDAETQYF. For the CDR3, the DNA is TGCGCCAGCAGCCAAGATCGGGGGGATGCAGAGACCCAGTACTTC.

V usage is TRBV6-4 and J usage is TRBJ1-1, with 9 bases that match TRBD1. The CDR3 consists of 14 residues. Germline CDR1 and CDR2: MRHNA and SNTAGT. Losses at the gene ends were 6 bases for V and 4 bases for J; bases not matched to a gene: 6. Here the CDR3 DNA reads TGTGCCAGCAGGGGAGGACAGGGGAGCACTGAAGCTTTCTTT. Translating it yields CASRGGQGSTEAFF.

The chain recombines TRBV4-1 with TRBJ2-3, with 11 bases aligning to TRBD2. Germline loops: CDR1 MGHRA, CDR2 YSYEKL. V gave up 2 bases and J gave up 6 bases; unmatched junction bases: 7. The CDR3 is 16 residues long. CDR3 sequence: CASSQLTSGAPDTQYF. The DNA for the CDR3 is TGCGCCAGCAGCCAATTGACTAGCGGGGCCCCCGATACGCAGTATTTT.

The CDR3 sequence: CASSLGGTITEAFF. The CDR3 nucleotides read TGTGCCAGCAGTTTGGGGGGTACGATCACTGAAGCTTTCTTT. J is TRBJ1-1 and V is TRBV28; TRBD1 might be the D (5 bases). Germline V gives CDR1 MDHEN, CDR2 SYDVKM. The length of the CDR3 is 14 residues. Deletions cut 3 bases from V and 4 bases from J, with 12 bases between.

The genes are TRBV19 and TRBJ2-7, with a weak D call TRBD2 (6 bases). The CDR3 length is 15 residues. Germline loops: CDR1 LNHDA, CDR2 SQIVND (reference sequence). Trimming took off 1 base at V and 2 bases at J, with 12 bases between the two ends. This chain's CDR3 is CASSIGGGTTYEQYF. DNA for the CDR3: TGTGCCAGTAGTATAGGGGGAGGTACGACCTACGAGCAGTACTTC. Full variable domain (outside the CDR3, taken from reference TRBV19 and TRBJ2-7): DGGITQSPKYLFRKEGQNVTLSCEQNLNHDAMYWYRQDPGQGLRLIYYSQIVNDFQKGDIAEGYSVSREKKESFPLTVTSAQKNPTAFYLCASSIGGGTTYEQYFGPGTRLTVT.

The CDR3, as DNA: TGTGCCAGCAGCCAATGGGGACTGAGAAGGGCCTACGAGCAGTACTTC. Its protein is CASSQWGLRRAYEQYF. The chain employs TRBV5-6 and TRBJ2-7, with D perhaps matching TRBD2 (6 bases). The CDR3 consists of 16 residues. V lost 4 bases and J 2 bases, leaving 19 bases between the germline ends. Per germline, CDR1 SGHDT and CDR2 YYEEEE. Looking up the rest from reference TRBV5-6 and TRBJ2-7 gives the full variable domain: DAGVTQSPTHLIKTRGQQVTLRCSPKSGHDTVSWYQQALGQGPQFIFQYYEEEERQRGNFPDRFSGHQFPNYSSELNVNALLLGDSALYLCASSQWGLRRAYEQYFGPGTRLTVT.

This clone was recorded once. J is TRBJ2-7 and V is TRBV18; 11 positions match TRBD2. Germline lookup yields CDR1 KGHSH and CDR2 LQKENI. V lost 6 bases, J lost 7 bases, and 11 bases stayed unmatched. There are 15 residues in the CDR3. For the CDR3, the DNA is TGTGCCAGCTCTCCCCCCACTAGCGGGAGTCGTGAGCAGTACTTC. Translating it yields CASSPPTSGSREQYF.

The rearrangement links TRBV2 to TRBJ2-7; TRBD2 matches at 9 bases. CDR1 and CDR2 from the germline V gene are SNHLY and FYNNEI. V trimming: 0 bases; J trimming: 2 bases; junction bases outside the gene matches: 5. This CDR3 region has 16 residues. The CDR3 coding sequence is TGTGCCAGCAGTGAAGCGCCTAGCGGGATTACCTACGAGCAGTACTTC. It yields the protein CASSEAPSGITYEQYF.

The chain joins TRBV27 to TRBJ2-2, with TRBD2 as a possible D gene (5 bases). The germline V and J ends were trimmed by 6 bases and 2 bases, with 10 bases remaining between them. Germline V lookup: CDR1 MNHEY, CDR2 SMNVEV (reference sequence). The CDR3 extends over 14 amino acids. CDR3 amino acids: CASREELNTGELFF. CDR3 DNA sequence: TGTGCCAGCAGGGAGGAGTTAAACACCGGGGAGCTGTTTTTT.